These 24 T cell receptor beta chains were sequenced from one sample in a study of cytomegalovirus exposure and HLA in healthy donors. 13 Jbeta primers and 60 Vbeta primers were used for the PCR. TCRdb's copy holds only in-frame clones and misses some; the assay was immunoSEQ multiplex PCR. The profile shows about 160,000 clones, approximately 80% of them singletons. Sequencing used PBMCs. These receptors all stem from a man aged 25 to 40 in good health and CMV-seronegative.

This clone was detected only a few times. CDR3 bases: TGTGCCAGCAGCTCTCAACAGGGGCCCGAGGGGGCTTTCTTT. Its protein is CASSSQQGPEGAFF. V and J are TRBV5-5 and TRBJ1-1; TRBD1 agrees at 7 bases. Trimming at V came to 3 bases and at J to 11 bases, leaving 13 bases not matched to a gene. The CDR3 runs 14 residues. Germline V gives CDR1 SGHKS, CDR2 YYEKEE (reference sequence). Full variable domain (missing parts from reference TRBV5-5 and TRBJ1-1): DAGVTQSPTHLIKTRGQQVTLRCSPISGHKSVSWYQQVLGQGPQFIFQYYEKEERGRGNFPDRFSARQFPNYSSELNVNALLLGDSALYLCASSSQQGPEGAFFGQGTRLTVV.

The chain is built from TRBV27 and TRBJ2-1; TRBD2 matches at 8 bases. Germline V gives CDR1 MNHEY, CDR2 SMNVEV (reference sequence). The CDR3 length is 15 residues. V lost 3 bases to trimming and J lost 7 bases; unmatched junction nucleotides: 8. The CDR3 sequence is CASSFGLAGKNEQFF. In DNA, the CDR3 is TGTGCCAGCAGTTTCGGGTTAGCGGGAAAAAATGAGCAGTTCTTC.

This chain links TRBV4-3 with TRBJ1-5; D perhaps matches TRBD1 (5 bases). Germline V CDR1 and CDR2: LGHNA, YSLEER. V gave up 0 bases and J gave up 7 bases, with 13 bases separating them. The CDR3 has 15 amino acids. CDR3 in amino acids: CASSQDQAGGQPQHF. CDR3 sequence (DNA): TGCGCCAGCAGCCAAGATCAAGCGGGGGGACAGCCCCAGCATTTT.

This chain uses TRBV27 with TRBJ2-1; TRBD2 agrees at 10 bases. The germline V gene encodes CDR1 MNHEY and CDR2 SMNVEV (reference sequence). The CDR3 totals 14 residues. The trim removed 6 bases at V and 8 bases at J, leaving 7 bases unmatched. The CDR3 DNA sequence: TGTGCCAGCAGAGGACTAGCGGCTATTTATGAGCAGTTCTTC. Translated: CASRGLAAIYEQFF.

The chain joins TRBV2 to TRBJ2-3, with D perhaps matching TRBD2 (6 bases). V lost 6 bases and J 2 bases, leaving 12 bases between the germline ends. Per germline, CDR1 SNHLY and CDR2 FYNNEI. The CDR3 sequence is 14 residues long. The CDR3 reads CASRGGLNTDTQYF. Here the CDR3 DNA reads TGTGCCAGCAGGGGAGGTTTGAACACAGATACGCAGTATTTT.

The chain couples TRBV6-1 to TRBJ1-3; unclear D gene. V shed 10 bases and J shed 5 bases, with 15 bases lying between them. Germline CDR1 reads MNHNS; CDR2 reads SASEGT. The CDR3 extends over 13 amino acids. CDR3 region: CATESLYRNTIYF. DNA of the CDR3: TGTGCCACCGAGAGTCTTTACCGAAACACCATATATTTT.

This clone has a single count. This chain links TRBV7-7 with TRBJ2-5; D may be TRBD2 (6 bases). V was trimmed by 5 bases and J by 4 bases, leaving 14 bases between them. The CDR3 spans 14 residues. Germline CDR1 SSHAT, CDR2 FNYEAQ (reference sequence). This CDR3 reads CASSIGTPGETQYF. CDR3 nucleotides: TGTGCCAGCAGCATCGGGACTCCAGGAGAGACCCAGTACTTC.

The table lists this clone with a few counts. This rearrangement joins TRBV7-8 to TRBJ2-3; D not resolved. V was clipped by 5 bases and J by 0 bases, with 18 bases between them. The CDR3 covers 17 residues. Germline V gene data show CDR1 as SGHVS and CDR2 as FQNEAQ. In DNA form, the CDR3 reads TGTGCCAGCAGCCCCCATCCAGGTACCACTAGCACAGATACGCAGTATTTT. It is translated as CASSPHPGTTSTDTQYF.

This clone occurred once. This chain joins TRBV23-1 and TRBJ2-6, with TRBD1 identical over 8 bases. TRBV23-1 is treated as an ORF (open reading frame) with a function not yet certain. J was trimmed by 0 bases and V by 7 bases; bases with no gene match: 17. The CDR3 has 20 residues. Here the CDR3 reads CASTPDRDRNPYSGANVLTF. The CDR3 DNA reads TGCGCCAGCACCCCCGACCGGGACAGGAATCCGTACTCTGGGGCCAACGTCCTGACTTTC.

The chain uses TRBV6-5 and TRBJ2-7; possibly TRBD1 for D (6 bases). V gave up 6 bases and J gave up 5 bases, with 17 bases separating them. This CDR3 contains 14 residues. Germline CDR1 reads MNHEY; CDR2 reads SVGAGI. The DNA for the CDR3 is TGTGCCAGCAGCTTTACAGGGATGGGCAACGAGCAGTACTTC. It codes for CASSFTGMGNEQYF.

The chain employs TRBV6-5 and TRBJ2-3; TRBD1 might be the D (6 bases). Trimming stripped 7 bases from V and 2 bases from J, with 16 bases between. CDR1 and CDR2 (germline): MNHEY, SVGAGI. This CDR3 region has 15 residues. Here the CDR3 reads CASTRIGQPTDTQYF. The DNA of the CDR3 is TGTGCCAGCACCAGAATTGGACAGCCCACAGATACGCAGTATTTT.

The CDR3 sequence: CASSLDTTDGGDTQYF. The CDR3 nucleotides are TGTGCCAGCAGCTTAGATACTACGGACGGGGGGGATACGCAGTATTTT. This chain joins TRBV11-3 and TRBJ2-3, with 7 bases identical to TRBD2. The V segment lost 0 bases and the J segment 6 bases; nucleotides outside the gene matches: 9. CDR1 is SGHNT, CDR2 YENEEA, per germline. CDR3 length: 16 residues.

About this clone: One end of the junction does not line up with germline, which may come from a read error. In nucleotides, the CDR3 is TGTGCCAGCAGCTACGCGGGACAGGCCGGAAAAGTGTTTTTT. As protein: CASSYAGQAGKVFF. The V gene is TRBV7-9, the J gene TRBJ1-4, with 8 bases fitting TRBD1. CDR1 SEHNR and CDR2 FQNEAQ come from the germline V gene (reference sequence). The CDR3 totals 14 residues.

The chain uses TRBV7-3 and TRBJ2-2; the match to TRBD1 covers 8 bases. There are 14 residues in the CDR3. CDR1 and CDR2 from the germline V gene are SGHTA and FQGTGA. The ends lost 5 bases at V and 8 bases at J; junction bases unmatched: 7. The CDR3 reads CASSAQGAGGELFF. CDR3 DNA sequence: TGTGCCAGCAGCGCGCAGGGGGCGGGAGGGGAGCTGTTTTTT.

This chain joins TRBV19 and TRBJ1-1, with TRBD1 as a possible D gene (6 bases). Germline CDR1 reads LNHDA; CDR2 reads SQIVND (reference sequence). V was trimmed by 7 bases and J by 7 bases, leaving 13 bases between them. The CDR3 is made up of 12 amino acids. The CDR3 sequence is CASIDRLGEAFF. The CDR3 nucleotides read TGTGCCAGTATCGACAGGCTAGGTGAAGCTTTCTTT. Supplemented by reference TRBV19 and TRBJ1-1, the full variable domain reads DGGITQSPKYLFRKEGQNVTLSCEQNLNHDAMYWYRQDPGQGLRLIYYSQIVNDFQKGDIAEGYSVSREKKESFPLTVTSAQKNPTAFYLCASIDRLGEAFFGQGTRLTVV.

The chain couples TRBV9 to TRBJ2-3; D remains unclear. CDR1 is SGDLS and CDR2 is YYNGEE in the germline V gene. Trimming removed 4 bases from V and 4 bases from J, with 13 bases in between. This CDR3 comprises 14 residues. The CDR3 DNA reads TGTGCCAGCAGCCCTCCACACAAGTCAGATACGCAGTATTTT. This translates into CASSPPHKSDTQYF.

J is TRBJ1-2 and V is TRBV7-9; 10 positions agree with TRBD1. This CDR3 has 16 residues. Germline-derived CDR1 and CDR2 are SEHNR and FQNEAQ (reference sequence). Trimming cost V 4 bases and J 5 bases; bases outside gene matches: 10. CDR3 protein: CASSSGTGATRYGYTF. CDR3 DNA: TGTGCCAGCAGCTCCGGGACAGGGGCGACCCGGTATGGCTACACCTTC.

V gene TRBV7-7 combines with J gene TRBJ2-1; D is perhaps TRBD1 (6 bases). V was clipped by 3 bases and J by 3 bases, with 18 bases between them. This CDR3 contains 17 residues. Germline V gene lookup returns CDR1 SSHAT and CDR2 FNYEAQ (reference sequence). The CDR3 DNA reads TGTGCCAGCAGCTTGGGATTGGGGGACACACACTACAATGAGCAGTTCTTC. Protein: CASSLGLGDTHYNEQFF.

The chain carries TRBV19 and TRBJ1-1; D unclear. Germline V lookup: CDR1 LNHDA, CDR2 SQIVND (reference sequence). The CDR3 contains 14 residues. Trimming stripped 4 bases from V and 4 bases from J, with 13 bases between. The CDR3, as DNA: TGTGCCAGTAGTAAAACAGCCGTCGGCACTGAAGCTTTCTTT. Its protein product is CASSKTAVGTEAFF.

The V call is TRBV2, the J call TRBJ2-4; 7 nucleotides match TRBD2. Per the germline V gene, CDR1 is SNHLY and CDR2 is FYNNEI. The CDR3 length is 14 residues. J gave up 8 bases and V 3 bases, and 7 bases lay outside the gene matches. In nucleotides, the CDR3 is TGTGCCAGCAGTGATGGAGGGGCGGGGGACATTCAGTACTTC. This translates into CASSDGGAGDIQYF.

The rearrangement uses TRBV5-8 and TRBJ2-7, with a weak D call TRBD1 (6 bases). Per germline, CDR1 SGHTS and CDR2 YDEGEE. V lost 7 bases and J 0 bases, leaving 11 bases between the germline ends. The CDR3 spans 13 residues. The CDR3 spells CASHGQISYEQYF. Here the CDR3 DNA reads TGTGCCAGCCATGGACAGATCTCCTACGAGCAGTACTTC.

The rearrangement uses TRBV29-1 and TRBJ1-1; 9 bases map to TRBD1. CDR3 length: 13 amino acids. Germline-derived CDR1 and CDR2 are SQVTM and ANQGSEA. The junction had 7 bases not matched to a gene; V was cut back by 6 bases and J by 5 bases. This CDR3 is CSVSTGGGTEAFF. The CDR3 coding sequence is TGCAGCGTCTCGACAGGGGGTGGAACTGAAGCTTTCTTT.

The chain recombines TRBV19 with TRBJ2-2, with 7 positions matching TRBD1. CDR1 and CDR2 from the germline V gene are LNHDA and SQIVND (reference sequence). This CDR3 is built from 14 residues. With 6 bases clipped from V and 0 bases from J, the junction kept 1 base outside the gene matches. The CDR3 is CASRTGSNTGELFF. Here the CDR3 DNA reads TGTGCCAGTAGGACAGGGTCGAACACCGGGGAGCTGTTTTTT.

The chain recombines TRBV28 with TRBJ2-1; D may be TRBD1 (5 bases). Germline assignment: CDR1 MDHEN and CDR2 SYDVKM. This CDR3 has 12 amino acids. The V end was cut by 6 bases, the J end by 3 bases, with 6 bases between. The DNA for the CDR3 is TGTGCCAGCAGGGACATCTACAATGAGCAGTTCTTC. Protein sequence: CASRDIYNEQFF.